This section outlines one TCR beta chain sequence together with its context. This sample is part of a study of OX40 agonist ivuxolimab in advanced cancers. This table comes from immunoSEQ multiplex PCR, and its TCRdb copy is limited to in-frame clones, with some not included. The sample includes approximately 50,000 clones, 70% to 90% of them seen just once. Drawing of blood for sampling happened at baseline, at cycle 4 day 1, and at cycle 7 day 1. The ends were cut back, 11 bases at V and 4 bases at J, with 14 bases in the middle. The length of the CDR3 is 13 residues. The germline gives CDR1 ENHRY, CDR2 SYGVKD.

The material was CD4+ or CD8+ T cells sorted from blood, obtained in a trial of the OX40 agonist ivuxolimab. This TCR was sampled from an adult with an advanced solid tumor such as melanoma, head and neck, liver or kidney cancer. The chain employs TRBV10-3 and TRBJ2-2; D gene uncertain. This CDR3 reads CASKESFTGELFF. The CDR3 nucleotides read TGTGCCTCTAAGGAAAGTTTCACCGGGGAGCTGTTTTTT.